The source of this T cell receptor beta chain is a study of blood T cell repertoires in COVID-19. This clone was found once. Germline V gives CDR1 SEHNR, CDR2 FQNEAQ (reference sequence). The CDR3 covers 17 residues. The ends lost 3 bases at V and 6 bases at J; junction bases unmatched: 8. TCRdb keeps only in-frame clones here, not all; method: immunoSEQ multiplex PCR. The repertoire has roughly 250,000 clones, approximately 86% of them found once; the top ten carry about 6%. The rearrangement uses TRBV7-9 and TRBJ2-3; TRBD2 agrees at 14 bases. The sequenced sample was PBMCs or T cells enriched from blood (not recorded which). This TCR derives from a woman aged 30 to 39 with acute COVID-19. The CDR3 is CASSLVGLAGVRDTQYF. In DNA, the CDR3 is TGTGCCAGCAGCTTGGTGGGACTAGCGGGAGTTAGGGATACGCAGTATTTT.